This TCR beta chain appears in the sequencing data of a study of blood T cells in healthy people across ages. The CDR3 spans 18 residues. With 4 bases clipped from V and 0 bases from J, the junction kept 6 bases outside the gene matches. The authors ran a second PCR of about 6 to 11 cycles using a sample-barcoded 5' primer and a J-beta primer mix. TCRdb independently ran MiXCR on the 5' RACE reads; one entry per CDR3 protein. The sample lists over 600,000 distinct CDR3 sequences; more than 20% were seen once. Sequences were obtained from blood. This TCR was recovered from a man aged 65 to 85 in good health. V and J are TRBV12-3 or TRBV12-4 and TRBJ2-1, with TRBD2 matching 13 bases. The CDR3 region has the DNA TGTGCCAGCAGTTCGTGGACTAGCGGGAGTATCTCCTACAATGAGCAGTTCTTC. Its protein is CASSSWTSGSISYNEQFF.